One T cell receptor beta chain is described in this entry. Its antigen is currently unknown. The sample comes from a study of shared clonotypes between healthy human individuals. General observations from the study: The study drew on few donors, limiting represented genetic and exposure-history diversity.

This table comes from immunoSEQ multiplex PCR, and its TCRdb copy is limited to in-frame clones, with some not included. The repertoire holds roughly 2.5 million clones, roughly 92% seen once, with more than 0.12% in the top ten. The clonotype originates from a young man in good health. Sequenced input: naive CD4+ T cells sorted from blood. The subset is: CD45RA+ positively selected.

CDR3 sequence (DNA): TGTGCCAGCAGTTTTTGGGATGAGGGCGGGGAGCTGTTTTTT. This gives the protein CASSFWDEGGELFF. The chain carries TRBV28 and TRBJ2-2, with D maybe TRBD2 (5 bases). There are 14 residues in the CDR3. The germline V gene encodes CDR1 MDHEN and CDR2 SYDVKM. The V gene lost 3 bases and the J gene lost 7 bases, with 12 bases spanning the gap.